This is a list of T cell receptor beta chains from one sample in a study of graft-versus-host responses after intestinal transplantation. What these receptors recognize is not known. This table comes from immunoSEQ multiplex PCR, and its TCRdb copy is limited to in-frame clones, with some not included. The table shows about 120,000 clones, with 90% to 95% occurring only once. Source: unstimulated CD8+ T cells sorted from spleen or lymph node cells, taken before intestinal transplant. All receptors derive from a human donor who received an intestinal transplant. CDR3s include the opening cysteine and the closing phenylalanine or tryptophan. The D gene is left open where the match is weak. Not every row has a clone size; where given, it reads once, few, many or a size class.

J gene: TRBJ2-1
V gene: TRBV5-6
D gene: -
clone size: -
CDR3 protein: CASRGVAEGTNEQFF
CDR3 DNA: TGTGCCAGCAGGGGGGTAGCGGAGGGGACCAATGAGCAGTTCTTC

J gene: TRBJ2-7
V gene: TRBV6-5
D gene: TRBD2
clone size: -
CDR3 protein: CASSSGLAGPDEQYF
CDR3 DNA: TGTGCCAGCAGCTCGGGACTAGCGGGACCCGACGAGCAGTACTTC

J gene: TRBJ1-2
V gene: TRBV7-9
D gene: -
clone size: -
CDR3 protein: CASSSSVTGSYGYTF
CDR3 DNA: TGTGCCAGCAGCTCTAGCGTTACAGGGAGCTATGGCTACACCTTC

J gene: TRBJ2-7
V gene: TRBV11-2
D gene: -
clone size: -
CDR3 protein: CASSFLESSYEQYF
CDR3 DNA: TGTGCCAGCAGCTTTTTGGAATCCTCCTACGAGCAGTACTTC

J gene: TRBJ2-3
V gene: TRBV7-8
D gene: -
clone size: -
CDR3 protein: CASSPRDTQYF
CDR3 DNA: TGTGCCAGCAGCCCCAGGGATACGCAGTATTTT

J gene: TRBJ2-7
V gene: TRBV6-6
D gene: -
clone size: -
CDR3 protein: CASSYSDYEQYF
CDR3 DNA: TGTGCCAGCAGTTATTCGGACTACGAGCAGTACTTC

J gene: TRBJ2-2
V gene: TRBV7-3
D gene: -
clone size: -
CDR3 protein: CASSYDGGADTGELFF
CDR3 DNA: TGTGCCAGCAGCTATGATGGCGGGGCCGACACCGGGGAGCTGTTTTTT

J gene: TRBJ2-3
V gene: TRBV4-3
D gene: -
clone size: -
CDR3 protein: CASSRTDTDTQYF
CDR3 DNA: TGCGCCAGCAGCCGGACAGATACAGATACGCAGTATTTT

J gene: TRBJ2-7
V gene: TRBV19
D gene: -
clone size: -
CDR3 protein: CASSGGSSYEQYF
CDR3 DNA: TGTGCCAGTAGCGGGGGTAGCTCCTACGAGCAGTACTTC

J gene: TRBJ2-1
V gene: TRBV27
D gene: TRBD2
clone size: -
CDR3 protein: CASNLGGGISYNEQFF
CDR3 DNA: TGTGCCAGCAACCTGGGCGGGGGGATTTCCTACAATGAGCAGTTCTTC

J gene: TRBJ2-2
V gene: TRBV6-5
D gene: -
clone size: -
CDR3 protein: CASTVGMNTGELFF
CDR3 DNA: TGTGCCAGCACGGTGGGTATGAACACCGGGGAGCTGTTTTTT

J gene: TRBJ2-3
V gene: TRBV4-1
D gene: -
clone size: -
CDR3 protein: CASSQGAAPSTDTQYF
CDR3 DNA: TGCGCCAGCAGCCAAGGAGCGGCGCCTAGCACAGATACGCAGTATTTT

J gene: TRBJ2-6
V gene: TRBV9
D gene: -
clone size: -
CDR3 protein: CASSVTQGAGANVLTF
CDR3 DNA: TGTGCCAGCAGCGTAACTCAGGGCGCTGGGGCCAACGTCCTGACTTTC

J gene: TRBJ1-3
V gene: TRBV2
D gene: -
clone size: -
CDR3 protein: CASSSTDFYSRNTIYF
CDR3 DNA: TGTGCCAGCAGCTCGACTGATTTCTACTCTAGAAACACCATATATTTT

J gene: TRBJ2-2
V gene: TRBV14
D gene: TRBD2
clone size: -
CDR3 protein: CASSQTYLAGRTGELFF
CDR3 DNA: TGTGCCAGCAGCCAAACGTATCTAGCGGGTCGCACCGGGGAGCTGTTTTTT

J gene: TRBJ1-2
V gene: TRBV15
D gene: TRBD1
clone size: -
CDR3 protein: CATGTGGLYGYTF
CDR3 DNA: TGTGCCACTGGGACAGGCGGACTCTATGGCTACACCTTC

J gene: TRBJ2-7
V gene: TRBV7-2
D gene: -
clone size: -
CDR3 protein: CASSPWEAAGEQYF
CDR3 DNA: TGTGCCAGCAGCCCATGGGAAGCAGCGGGCGAGCAGTACTTC

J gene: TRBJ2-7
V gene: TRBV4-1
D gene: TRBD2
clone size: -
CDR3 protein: CASSLGTSGIYEQYF
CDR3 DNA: TGCGCCAGCAGCCTTGGGACTAGCGGGATTTACGAGCAGTACTTC

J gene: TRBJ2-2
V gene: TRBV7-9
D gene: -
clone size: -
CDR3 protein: CASSSVGITGELFF
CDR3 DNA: TGTGCCAGCAGCTCTGTAGGGATAACCGGGGAGCTGTTTTTT

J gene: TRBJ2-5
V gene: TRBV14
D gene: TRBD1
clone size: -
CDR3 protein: CASSQRGQETQYF
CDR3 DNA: TGTGCCAGCAGCCAAAGGGGACAGGAGACCCAGTACTTC

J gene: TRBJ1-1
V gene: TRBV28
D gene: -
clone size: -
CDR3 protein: CASRGAIEAFF
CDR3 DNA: TGTGCCAGCAGGGGAGCCATTGAAGCTTTCTTT

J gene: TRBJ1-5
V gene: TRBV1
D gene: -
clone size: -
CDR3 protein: CTSSLIGGYSNQPQHF
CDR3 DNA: TGCACCAGCAGCCTCATTGGAGGGTATAGCAATCAGCCCCAGCATTTT

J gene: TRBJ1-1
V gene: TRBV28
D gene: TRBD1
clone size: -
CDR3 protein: CASKTRDRVYTEAFF
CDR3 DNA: TGTGCCAGCAAAACCCGGGACAGGGTCTACACTGAAGCTTTCTTT

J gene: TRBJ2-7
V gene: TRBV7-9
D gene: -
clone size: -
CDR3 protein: CASSLPLGRANYEQYF
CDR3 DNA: TGTGCCAGCAGCTTACCCCTCGGGCGCGCGAACTACGAGCAGTACTTC

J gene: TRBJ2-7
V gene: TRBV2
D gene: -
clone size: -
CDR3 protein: CASSELGSYEQYF
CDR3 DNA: TGTGCCAGCAGTGAACTGGGCAGCTACGAGCAGTACTTC

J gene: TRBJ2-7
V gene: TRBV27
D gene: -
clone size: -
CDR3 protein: CASSLSGQGGGEQYF
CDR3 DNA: TGTGCCAGCAGTTTATCGGGCCAGGGGGGGGGCGAGCAGTACTTC

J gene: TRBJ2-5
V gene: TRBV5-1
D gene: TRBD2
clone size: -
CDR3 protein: CASSLVGSGRPQETQYF
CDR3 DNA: TGCGCCAGCAGCTTGGTGGGTAGCGGGAGGCCACAAGAGACCCAGTACTTC

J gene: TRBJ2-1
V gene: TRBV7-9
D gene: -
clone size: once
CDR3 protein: CASSPANGPSYNEQFF
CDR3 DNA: TGTGCCAGCAGCCCCGCAAACGGCCCGTCCTACAATGAGCAGTTCTTC

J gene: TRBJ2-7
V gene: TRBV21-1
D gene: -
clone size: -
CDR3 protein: CASSKGPNVGSYEQYF
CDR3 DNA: TGTGCCAGCAGCAAAGGACCTAACGTAGGGTCCTACGAGCAGTACTTC

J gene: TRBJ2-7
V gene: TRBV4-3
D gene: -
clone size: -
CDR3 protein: CASSPESYSPYEQYF
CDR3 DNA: TGCGCCAGCAGCCCAGAATCCTATTCCCCCTACGAGCAGTACTTC

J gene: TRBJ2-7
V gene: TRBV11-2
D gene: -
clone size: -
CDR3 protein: CASSRIDETSYEQYF
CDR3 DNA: TGTGCCAGCAGCCGAATAGACGAAACCTCCTACGAGCAGTACTTC

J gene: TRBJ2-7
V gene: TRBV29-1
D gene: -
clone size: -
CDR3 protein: CSVVVSTSYEQYF
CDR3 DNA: TGCAGCGTTGTTGTCTCTACTAGCTACGAGCAGTACTTC

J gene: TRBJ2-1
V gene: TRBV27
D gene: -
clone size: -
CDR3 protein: CASSFGDNEQFF
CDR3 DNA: TGTGCCAGCAGTTTCGGAGACAATGAGCAGTTCTTC

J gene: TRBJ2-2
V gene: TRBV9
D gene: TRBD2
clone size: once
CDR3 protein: CASSVALGGMTGELFF
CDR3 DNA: TGTGCCAGCAGCGTAGCTTTGGGGGGGATGACCGGGGAGCTGTTTTTT

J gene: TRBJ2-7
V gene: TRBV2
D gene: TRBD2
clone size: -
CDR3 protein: CASIAGVREQYF
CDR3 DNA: TGTGCCAGCATAGCGGGAGTCAGGGAGCAGTACTTC

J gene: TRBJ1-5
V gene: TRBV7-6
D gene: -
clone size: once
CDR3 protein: CASSYQSNQPQHF
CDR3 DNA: TGTGCCAGCAGCTACCAATCTAATCAGCCCCAGCATTTT

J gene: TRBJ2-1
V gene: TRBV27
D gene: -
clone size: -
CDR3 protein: CASSNQPSKYNEQFF
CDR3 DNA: TGTGCCAGCAGTAATCAACCAAGCAAGTACAATGAGCAGTTCTTC

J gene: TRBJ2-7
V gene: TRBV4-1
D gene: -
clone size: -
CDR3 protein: CASSPSVIYYEQYF
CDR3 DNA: TGCGCCAGCAGCCCGTCTGTTATCTACTACGAGCAGTACTTC

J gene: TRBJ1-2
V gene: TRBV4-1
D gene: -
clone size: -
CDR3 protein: CASSQEGSGGGYNYGYTF
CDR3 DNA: TGCGCCAGCAGCCAAGAGGGTTCCGGCGGAGGGTATAACTATGGCTACACCTTC

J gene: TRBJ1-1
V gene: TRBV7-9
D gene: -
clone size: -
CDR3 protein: CASSSGMNTEAFF
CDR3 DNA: TGTGCCAGCAGCTCCGGGATGAACACTGAAGCTTTCTTT

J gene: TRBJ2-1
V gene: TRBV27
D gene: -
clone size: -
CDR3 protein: CASSLMQSGEQFF
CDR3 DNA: TGTGCCAGCAGTTTAATGCAAAGCGGTGAGCAGTTCTTC

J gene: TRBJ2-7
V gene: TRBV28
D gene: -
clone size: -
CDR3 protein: CASIGGGYEQYF
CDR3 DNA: TGTGCCAGCATCGGCGGAGGGTACGAGCAGTACTTC

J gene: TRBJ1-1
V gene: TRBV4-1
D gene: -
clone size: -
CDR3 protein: CASSPRGNTEAFF
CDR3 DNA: TGCGCCAGCAGCCCTCGGGGGAACACTGAAGCTTTCTTT